This T cell receptor (beta chain) originates from a study of blood T cell repertoires in COVID-19 (TCRdb year 2020). Background for the entire study: Collaborator samples came from the United States, Italy and Spain and covered acute and convalescent phases of COVID-19. The material from the prospective study consisted of cDNA or gDNA derived from T cells, B-cell-depleted T cells, or PBMCs. The dataset comprised deeply sampled blood TCRbeta repertoires from subjects exposed to, actively infected with, or recovered from COVID-19. The repertoires were made available in a free public database intended to serve as a resource for research on the immune response to SARS-CoV-2. Samples were obtained from the ongoing ImmuneRACE study (first 160 participants) and from 1,254 subjects provided by 6 global collaborators. Nearly every sample came with metadata listing a de-identified subject ID, COVID-19 status, age in years and sex. HLA class I and class II types, where available, came from metadata supplied by the sample provider rather than from assay-based typing. Results and caveats for the whole study, not just this receptor: Clinical and demographic metadata were provided uncurated, with the amount varying by source and participant.

For CDR1 and CDR2, the germline V gene lists MNHEY and SVGAGI. V gives up 7 bases and J gives up 4 bases, and the segment between their germline ends measures 8 bases. The CDR3 measures 11 amino acids from cysteine to phenylalanine. Just the 33-base CDR3 DNA is kept, in frame starting at base 1. Whole blood was collected in K2EDTA tubes by collaborating institutions according to the institutions' own protocols. For TCRbeta analysis, collaborators shipped samples as frozen whole blood, isolated PBMCs, or DNA extracted from either of those sample types. The immunoSEQ Assay, a bias-controlled multiplex PCR, was used to amplify TCRbeta CDR3 regions from genomic DNA. On the authors' methods: Within the assay, amplification of reference gene primers was used to estimate how many nucleated cells each sample contained. Sequence reads were collapsed and filtered to measure the absolute abundance of every unique TCRbeta CDR3 rearrangement. For each sample, productive Simpson clonality was calculated as the square root of Simpson's diversity index across productive rearrangements. Not all clones reach the TCRdb copy of this immuneACCESS table, which keeps in-frame sequences only. Checked studies attribute under half of the gap to unresolved V genes and leave the rest unexplained. The DNA gave D and trimming, while V, J and clone size come from that table. The sample table shows approximately 280,000 clones, and about 89% are seen once. Clones ranked in the top ten supply about 4.6% of the sample.

As for this clone: Its recognized antigen is unknown. Base qualities are not at hand, and no much larger clone is one base apart.

This receptor was obtained from a man aged 35 to 55 with acute or convalescent COVID-19. The chain is encoded by TRBV6-5 joined to TRBJ2-7; 5 matching bases give a weak D call of TRBD2. Sequences were obtained from peripheral blood. The encoded CDR3 is CASKRDYEQYF. The DNA sequence follows: TGTGCCAGCAAACGGGATTACGAGCAGTACTTC.